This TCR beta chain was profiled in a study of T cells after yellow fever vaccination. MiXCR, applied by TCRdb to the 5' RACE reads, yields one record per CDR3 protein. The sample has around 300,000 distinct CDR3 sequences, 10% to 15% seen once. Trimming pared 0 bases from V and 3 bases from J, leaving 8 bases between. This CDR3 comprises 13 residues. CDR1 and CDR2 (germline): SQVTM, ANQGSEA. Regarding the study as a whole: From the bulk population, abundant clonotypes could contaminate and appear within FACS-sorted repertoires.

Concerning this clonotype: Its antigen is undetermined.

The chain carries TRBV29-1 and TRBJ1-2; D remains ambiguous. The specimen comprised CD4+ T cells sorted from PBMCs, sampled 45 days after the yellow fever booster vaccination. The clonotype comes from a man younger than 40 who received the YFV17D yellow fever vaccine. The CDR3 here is CSVEEARDYGYTF. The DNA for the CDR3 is TGCAGCGTTGAAGAAGCGCGAGACTATGGCTACACCTTC.